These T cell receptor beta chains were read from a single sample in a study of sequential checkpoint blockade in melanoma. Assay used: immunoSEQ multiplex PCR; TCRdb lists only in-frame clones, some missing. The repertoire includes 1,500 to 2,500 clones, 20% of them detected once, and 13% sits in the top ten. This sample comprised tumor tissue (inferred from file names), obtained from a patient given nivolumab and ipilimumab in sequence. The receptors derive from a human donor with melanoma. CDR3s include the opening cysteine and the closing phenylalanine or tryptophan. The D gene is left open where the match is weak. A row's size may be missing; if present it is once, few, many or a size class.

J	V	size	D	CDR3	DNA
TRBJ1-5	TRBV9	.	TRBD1	CASSVGQGAQPQHF	TGTGCCAGCAGCGTGGGACAGGGGGCACAGCCCCAGCATTTT
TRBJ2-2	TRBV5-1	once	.	CASSSGDRQTGELFF	TGCGCCAGCAGCTCGGGAGACAGACAAACCGGGGAGCTGTTTTTT
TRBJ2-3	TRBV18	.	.	CASSPLPRNTDTQYF	TGTGCCAGCTCACCACTTCCCCGGAACACAGATACGCAGTATTTT
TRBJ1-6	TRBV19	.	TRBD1	CASSTDRGRSPLHF	TGTGCCAGTAGTACGGACAGGGGGCGATCACCCCTCCACTTT
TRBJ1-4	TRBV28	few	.	CASSPPRGKLFF	TGTGCCAGCAGTCCACCCCGGGGAAAACTGTTTTTT
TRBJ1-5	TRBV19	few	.	CASSIEGRGNQPQHF	TGTGCCAGTAGTATAGAAGGCCGGGGGAATCAGCCCCAGCATTTT
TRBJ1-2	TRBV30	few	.	CAWSRPWGYTF	TGTGCCTGGAGTAGGCCTTGGGGCTACACCTTC
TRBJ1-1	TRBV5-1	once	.	CASSLVGGNTEAFF	TGCGCCAGCAGCTTAGTAGGAGGGAACACTGAAGCTTTCTTT
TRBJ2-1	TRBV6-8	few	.	CASSRRGGRSYNEQFF	TGTGCCAGCAGTCGAAGGGGGGGAAGGTCCTACAATGAGCAGTTCTTC
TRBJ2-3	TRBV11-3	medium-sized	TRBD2	CASSAWTSGNEDTQYF	TGTGCCAGCAGCGCGTGGACTAGCGGAAACGAAGATACGCAGTATTTT
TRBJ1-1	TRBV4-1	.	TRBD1	CASSQFRDSPEAFF	TGCGCCAGCAGCCAATTCCGGGACAGCCCTGAAGCTTTCTTT
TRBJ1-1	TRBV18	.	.	CASSRAGQNTEAFF	TGTGCCAGCTCCCGCGCGGGACAGAACACTGAAGCTTTCTTT
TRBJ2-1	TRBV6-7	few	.	CASSPLIGQFF	TGTGCCAGCAGCCCCCTAATAGGCCAGTTCTTC
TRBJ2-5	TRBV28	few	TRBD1	CASSLQGVVTQYF	TGTGCCAGCAGTTTGCAGGGGGTAGTAACCCAGTACTTC
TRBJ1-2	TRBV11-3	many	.	CASSAGSPPYGYTF	TGTGCCAGCAGCGCCGGGAGTCCTCCCTATGGCTACACCTTC
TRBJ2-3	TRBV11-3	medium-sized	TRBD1	CASSRQDRVITDTQYF	TGTGCCAGCAGCCGCCAAGACAGGGTCATCACAGATACGCAGTATTTT
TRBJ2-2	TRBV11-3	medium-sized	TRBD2	CASSLTWSGATGELFF	TGTGCCAGCAGCTTAACATGGAGCGGGGCCACCGGGGAGCTGTTTTTT
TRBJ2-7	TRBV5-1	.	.	CASSLVALSGEQYF	TGCGCCAGCAGCTTGGTGGCCCTGTCGGGGGAGCAGTACTTC
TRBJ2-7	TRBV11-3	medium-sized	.	CASSYGWAGSSYEQYF	TGTGCCAGCAGCTACGGGTGGGCAGGGAGCTCCTACGAGCAGTACTTC
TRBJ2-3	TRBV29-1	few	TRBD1	CSVEVPGQGMDTQYF	TGCAGCGTTGAAGTACCGGGACAGGGGATGGATACGCAGTATTTT
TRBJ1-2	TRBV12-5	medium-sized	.	CASLYEGVSYGYTF	TGTGCCAGCTTATACGAGGGCGTCAGCTATGGCTACACCTTC
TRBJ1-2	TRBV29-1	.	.	CSVTQANYGYTF	TGCAGCGTAACACAGGCTAACTATGGCTACACCTTC
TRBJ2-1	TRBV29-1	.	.	CSVDQGGGDEQFF	TGCAGCGTTGACCAGGGAGGGGGCGATGAGCAGTTCTTC
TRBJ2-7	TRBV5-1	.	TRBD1	CASRRGQGPSYEQYF	TGCGCCAGCAGACGTGGACAGGGCCCGTCCTACGAGCAGTACTTC
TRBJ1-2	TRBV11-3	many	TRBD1	CASSLVGTGNSGYTF	TGTGCCAGCAGCTTGGTCGGGACAGGGAATAGTGGCTACACCTTC
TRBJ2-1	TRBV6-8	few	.	CASSSQGDEQFF	TGTGCCAGCAGTAGCCAAGGGGATGAGCAGTTCTTC
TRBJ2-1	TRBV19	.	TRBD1	CASSISGTGDEQFF	TGTGCCAGTAGTATATCCGGGACAGGGGATGAGCAGTTCTTC
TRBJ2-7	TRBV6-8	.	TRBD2	CASSYSSGEEQYF	TGTGCCAGCAGTTACTCGAGCGGGGAGGAGCAGTACTTC
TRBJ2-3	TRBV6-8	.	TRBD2	CASLAAGDPTDTQYF	TGTGCCAGCTTAGCGGCGGGGGACCCCACAGATACGCAGTATTTT
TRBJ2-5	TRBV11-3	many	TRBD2	CASSSLAGGGETQYF	TGTGCCAGCAGTTCCCTAGCGGGGGGAGGGGAGACCCAGTACTTC
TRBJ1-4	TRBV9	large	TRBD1	CASGTSGQGTVVGEKLFF	TGTGCCAGCGGCACATCGGGACAGGGGACGGTAGTTGGAGAAAAACTGTTTTTT
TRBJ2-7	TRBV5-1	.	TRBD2	CASSLVASGGPRDYEQYF	TGCGCCAGCAGCTTGGTTGCTAGCGGGGGCCCCCGTGACTACGAGCAGTACTTC
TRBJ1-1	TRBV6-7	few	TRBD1	CASSGQGTAFF	TGTGCCAGCAGTGGACAGGGGACGGCTTTCTTT
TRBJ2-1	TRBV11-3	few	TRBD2	CASSPNSGGAVEQFF	TGTGCCAGCAGCCCCAACTCCGGGGGGGCGGTAGAGCAGTTCTTC
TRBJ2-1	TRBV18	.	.	CASSPFPGLGVYEQFF	TGTGCCAGCTCACCGTTCCCGGGACTGGGAGTGTATGAGCAGTTCTTC
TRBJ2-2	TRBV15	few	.	CATSRDLENTGELFF	TGTGCCACCAGCAGAGATCTAGAGAACACCGGGGAGCTGTTTTTT
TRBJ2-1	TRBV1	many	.	CASSLGQGVYNEQFF	TGCGCCAGCAGCCTCGGACAGGGGGTCTACAATGAGCAGTTCTTC
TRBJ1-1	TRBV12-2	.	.	CASRSTLKHTGGSTEAFF	TGTGCAAGTCGCTCGACCTTAAAACACACAGGGGGAAGCACTGAAGCTTTCTTT
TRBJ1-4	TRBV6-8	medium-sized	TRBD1	CASGDRGRREKLFF	TGTGCCAGCGGAGACAGGGGGCGGCGGGAAAAACTGTTTTTT
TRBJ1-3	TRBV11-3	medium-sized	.	CASSLAGGGSGNTIYF	TGTGCCAGCAGCTTGGCGGGCGGGGGCTCTGGAAACACCATATATTTT
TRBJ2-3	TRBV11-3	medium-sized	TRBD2	CASQYAGGLRDTQYF	TGTGCCAGCCAGTATGCGGGGGGGCTCAGAGATACGCAGTATTTT
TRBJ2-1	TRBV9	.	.	CASRGTGSNEQFF	TGTGCCAGCAGGGGGACGGGGTCCAATGAGCAGTTCTTC
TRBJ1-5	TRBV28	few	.	CASSYRVYSNQPQHF	TGTGCCAGCAGTTACAGGGTATATAGCAATCAGCCCCAGCATTTT
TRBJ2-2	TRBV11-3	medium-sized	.	CASSGITRGTGELFF	TGTGCCAGCAGCGGAATTACCAGGGGCACCGGGGAGCTGTTTTTT
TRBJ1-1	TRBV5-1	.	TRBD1	CASRRGTQGALDTEAFF	TGCGCCAGCCGACGGGGTACACAGGGGGCTCTGGACACTGAAGCTTTCTTT
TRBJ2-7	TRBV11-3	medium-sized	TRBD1	CASSFGDRGNYEQYF	TGTGCCAGCAGCTTTGGGGACAGGGGAAACTACGAGCAGTACTTC